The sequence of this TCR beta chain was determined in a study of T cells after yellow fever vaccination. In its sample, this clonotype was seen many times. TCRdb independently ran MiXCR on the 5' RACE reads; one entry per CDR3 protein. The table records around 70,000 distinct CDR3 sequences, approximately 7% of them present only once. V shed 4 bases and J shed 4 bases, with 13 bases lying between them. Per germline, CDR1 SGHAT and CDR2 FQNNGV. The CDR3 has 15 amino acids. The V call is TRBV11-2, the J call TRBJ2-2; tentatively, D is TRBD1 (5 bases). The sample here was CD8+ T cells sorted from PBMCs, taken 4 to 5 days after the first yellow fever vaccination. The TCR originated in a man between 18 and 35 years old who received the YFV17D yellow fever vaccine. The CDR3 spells CASSSNQGFTGELFF. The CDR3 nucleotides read TGTGCCAGCAGCTCCAACCAGGGATTCACCGGGGAGCTGTTTTTT.